The 26 T cell receptor beta chains presented below share a single source sample, sequenced in a study of OX40 agonist ivuxolimab in advanced cancers. Some clones are missing from TCRdb's copy, which holds only in-frame ones; the method was immunoSEQ multiplex PCR. Here the sample spans 90,000 to 100,000 clones, about 91% being singletons. Sequenced material: CD4+ or CD8+ T cells sorted from blood, taken in a trial of the OX40 agonist ivuxolimab. The receptors here all came from an adult with an advanced solid tumor such as melanoma, head and neck, liver or kidney cancer.

V usage is TRBV18 and J usage is TRBJ2-3; D may be TRBD1 (6 bases). Germline V gene sequence: CDR1 KGHSH, CDR2 LQKENI. V was shortened by 2 bases and J by 0 bases, with 12 bases between the two germline ends. This CDR3 is 16 amino acids long. CDR3 amino acids: CASSPGQRHSTDTQYF. In DNA, the CDR3 is TGTGCCAGCTCACCAGGACAGCGGCATAGCACAGATACGCAGTATTTT.

This chain uses TRBV30 with TRBJ1-2; maybe TRBD1 (5 bases). Trimming cost V 3 bases and J 1 base, with 12 bases left between them. CDR1 and CDR2 (germline): GTSNPN, SVGIG (reference sequence). The CDR3 contains 14 residues. Here the CDR3 reads CAWSPLTVNYGYTF. DNA of the CDR3: TGTGCCTGGAGCCCCTTGACAGTTAACTATGGCTACACCTTC.

The chain employs TRBV5-1 and TRBJ2-6; TRBD1 matches 7 bases. CDR3 length: 17 residues. V shed 7 bases, J shed 0 bases, and the junction held 10 bases outside the gene matches. The germline V gene encodes CDR1 SGHRS and CDR2 YFSETQ. DNA of the CDR3: TGCGCCAGCTCACAGGGGTTAGCCTACTCTGGGGCCAACGTCCTGACTTTC. This sequence encodes CASSQGLAYSGANVLTF.

This clone was picked up one time. V usage is TRBV7-8 and J usage is TRBJ1-1, with D possibly TRBD1 on 5 matching bases. This CDR3 has 13 residues. Trimming removed 7 bases from V and 3 bases from J, with 12 bases in between. CDR1 is SGHVS, CDR2 FQNEAQ, per germline. The chain's CDR3 is CASTESTDTEAFF. CDR3 nucleotide sequence: TGTGCCAGCACCGAATCGACAGACACTGAAGCTTTCTTT.

The V gene is TRBV18, the J gene TRBJ2-5; 7 bases are shared with TRBD1. V trimming: 0 bases; J trimming: 7 bases; junction bases outside the gene matches: 5. Per the germline V gene, CDR1 is KGHSH and CDR2 is LQKENI. The CDR3 extends over 14 amino acids. CDR3 protein: CASSPPGTAATQYF. DNA for the CDR3: TGTGCCAGCTCACCACCGGGGACAGCAGCGACCCAGTACTTC. The full variable domain, with the rest looked up from reference TRBV18 and TRBJ2-5, is NAGVMQNPRHLVRRRGQEARLRCSPMKGHSHVYWYRQLPEEGLKFMVYLQKENIIDESGMPKERFSAEFPKEGPSILRIQQVVRGDSAAYFCASSPPGTAATQYFGPGTRLLVL.

There are many counts of this clone. The chain uses TRBV19 and TRBJ1-1; D remains unclear. There are 13 residues in the CDR3. Germline V gene sequence: CDR1 LNHDA, CDR2 SQIVND (reference sequence). Trimming took off 1 base at V and 1 base at J, with 4 bases between the two ends. CDR3 in amino acids: CASSIVSNTEAFF. The DNA of the CDR3 is TGTGCCAGTAGTATAGTTTCGAACACTGAAGCTTTCTTT.

The CDR3 here is CASSLAKGQGTITRANVLTF. As DNA, the CDR3 is TGCGCCAGCAGCTTGGCCAAGGGACAGGGTACTATCACGAGGGCCAACGTCCTGACTTTC. The genes are TRBV5-1 and TRBJ2-6, with TRBD1 matching 9 bases. After removal of 0 bases from V and 5 bases from J, the junction contained 15 bases not matched to a gene. There are 20 residues in the CDR3. CDR1 is SGHRS, CDR2 YFSETQ, per germline.

V is TRBV7-2 and J is TRBJ2-5; the match to TRBD2 covers 7 bases. V dropped 5 bases and J dropped 6; count of bases not matched to a gene: 15. Germline V gene sequence: CDR1 SGHTA, CDR2 FQGNSA. CDR3 length: 16 residues. The CDR3, as DNA: TGTGCCAGCAGCCCCTCTAGCGGACAATTTCCACAGACCCAGTACTTC. Protein: CASSPSSGQFPQTQYF.

The chain couples TRBV18 to TRBJ2-7; 8 bases are a match to TRBD2. The V gene end was trimmed by 3 bases and the J gene end by 2 bases; junction bases not matched to a gene: 6. This CDR3 spans 15 amino acids. Germline V gives CDR1 KGHSH, CDR2 LQKENI. For the CDR3, the DNA is TGTGCCAGCTCACCCGGGATAGCGGGAACCTACGAGCAGTACTTC. This translates into CASSPGIAGTYEQYF.

CDR3 loop: CASSIAGVWGTEAFF. CDR3 nucleotide sequence: TGTGCCAGTAGTATCGCCGGGGTATGGGGCACTGAAGCTTTCTTT. V is TRBV19 and J is TRBJ1-1; D gene ambiguous. Germline values: CDR1 LNHDA, CDR2 SQIVND (reference sequence). V lost 3 bases, J lost 4 bases, and 15 bases lay in between. This CDR3 is built from 15 residues. The full variable domain, its missing parts supplied by reference TRBV19 and TRBJ1-1, is DGGITQSPKYLFRKEGQNVTLSCEQNLNHDAMYWYRQDPGQGLRLIYYSQIVNDFQKGDIAEGYSVSREKKESFPLTVTSAQKNPTAFYLCASSIAGVWGTEAFFGQGTRLTVV.

This chain joins TRBV5-1 and TRBJ2-7, with a weak D call TRBD2 (6 bases). This CDR3 comprises 14 residues. Germline values: CDR1 SGHRS, CDR2 YFSETQ. V was clipped by 4 bases and J by 4 bases, with 15 bases between them. CDR3 in amino acids: CASSQMTSEYEQYF. The DNA for the CDR3 is TGCGCCAGCAGCCAAATGACTAGTGAATACGAGCAGTACTTC.

The genes are TRBV4-2 and TRBJ1-1, with 8 bases that match TRBD1. From germline, CDR1 is LGHNA and CDR2 YNFKEQ. J was trimmed by 2 bases and V by 3 bases; bases with no gene match: 8. The length of the CDR3 is 16 residues. This CDR3 is CASSHHPGQGNTEAFF. In DNA, the CDR3 is TGTGCCAGCAGCCATCACCCTGGACAGGGAAACACTGAAGCTTTCTTT.

The genes are TRBV4-2 and TRBJ2-3, with TRBD2 matching 9 bases. V gave up 4 bases and J gave up 4 bases; unmatched junction bases: 6. The germline CDR1 and CDR2 sequences are LGHNA and YNFKEQ. The CDR3 extends over 15 amino acids. The CDR3 nucleotides are TGTGCCAGCAGCCCGACTAGCGGTCCCGCAGATACGCAGTATTTT. Protein sequence: CASSPTSGPADTQYF.

The V call is TRBV2, the J call TRBJ2-1; TRBD1 matches at 7 bases. Trimming removed 6 bases from V and 7 bases from J; junction bases left unmatched: 21. In germline, CDR1 is SNHLY, CDR2 FYNNEI. The CDR3 is made up of 18 amino acids. In nucleotides, the CDR3 is TGTGCCAGCAGGGTAACGGACAGGCTAATCTCCGTTCAGAATGAGCAGTTCTTC. This gives the protein CASRVTDRLISVQNEQFF.

The chain carries TRBV10-3 and TRBJ2-3; tentatively, D is TRBD2 (5 bases). V was shortened by 2 bases and J by 4 bases, with 16 bases between the two germline ends. In germline, CDR1 is ENHRY, CDR2 SYGVKD. The CDR3 covers 16 residues. The CDR3 spells CAISEVGRGGADTQYF. As DNA, the CDR3 is TGTGCCATCAGTGAGGTTGGGAGAGGTGGGGCAGATACGCAGTATTTT.

The chain has TRBV5-4 and TRBJ2-2; no clear D gene. This CDR3 has 15 amino acids. V lost 0 bases and J 7 bases, leaving 13 bases between the germline ends. Germline CDR1 SGHNT, CDR2 YYREEE (reference sequence). The CDR3 region has the DNA TGTGCCAGCAGCTTGGACAGTTATGCCCGCGGGGAGCTGTTTTTT. Translated, it gives CASSLDSYARGELFF.

The J gene is TRBJ2-3, the V gene TRBV9, with TRBD2 matching over 11 bases. Germline CDR1 and CDR2: SGDLS and YYNGEE. V was clipped by 6 bases and J by 6 bases; unmatched bases: 9. The CDR3 is 15 amino acids. The CDR3 region is CASTPLAGGWDTQYF. The CDR3 bases are TGTGCCAGCACCCCTTTAGCGGGAGGGTGGGATACGCAGTATTTT.

This chain connects TRBV9 to TRBJ2-7; D is uncertain. CDR3 size: 14 residues. The germline V gene has CDR1 SGDLS and CDR2 YYNGEE. Trimming took off 0 bases at V and 0 bases at J, with 7 bases between the two ends. The CDR3 here is CASSVEGDSYEQYF. In nucleotides, the CDR3 is TGTGCCAGCAGCGTAGAGGGCGACTCCTACGAGCAGTACTTC.

The rearrangement uses TRBV30 and TRBJ2-7, with 7 bases aligning to TRBD2. This CDR3 region has 13 residues. Unmatched junction bases numbered 2, after V lost 1 base and J lost 2 bases. Germline-derived CDR1 and CDR2 are GTSNPN and SVGIG (reference sequence). The CDR3 is CAWSALAAYEQYF. CDR3 nucleotide sequence: TGTGCCTGGAGTGCGCTAGCGGCCTACGAGCAGTACTTC.

In the case of this clone: The DNA is omitted, as the CDR3 cannot be located on it reliably, and the CDR3 follows TCRdb's listing. The V and J genes are TRBV4-3 and TRBJ2-3; TRBD2 is the table's D call, not checked against the DNA. CDR1 is LGHNA and CDR2 is YSLEER in the germline V gene. The CDR3 is made up of 14 amino acids, end residues included. CDR3 sequence reads: CASSQVAGGIQNYF.

V usage is TRBV19 and J usage is TRBJ2-5; 8 positions agree with TRBD1. Germline-derived CDR1 and CDR2 are LNHDA and SQIVND (reference sequence). V dropped 5 bases and J dropped 5; count of bases not matched to a gene: 10. CDR3 length equals 15 residues. The CDR3 DNA reads TGTGCCAGTAGTCCCAAGGCAGGGGGCTGGGAGACCCAGTACTTC. Protein: CASSPKAGGWETQYF.

The rearrangement uses TRBV10-3 and TRBJ2-2; D is uncertain. V was pared by 7 bases and J by 8 bases, with 11 bases between. This CDR3 spans 12 amino acids. Germline V CDR1 and CDR2: ENHRY, SYGVKD. The CDR3 reads CAIKDPPGELFF. The CDR3 nucleotides are TGTGCCATCAAGGACCCCCCGGGGGAGCTGTTTTTT.

The V gene is TRBV2, the J gene TRBJ2-5, with unresolved D. Trimming cost V 2 bases and J 9 bases, with 22 bases left between them. The V gene's germline CDR1 is SNHLY and CDR2 FYNNEI. The CDR3 has 16 amino acids. CDR3: CASSELDPRTPRAQYF. In nucleotides, the CDR3 is TGTGCCAGCAGTGAATTGGACCCGCGTACGCCACGAGCCCAGTACTTC.

This chain joins TRBV11-3 and TRBJ1-4, with D possibly matching TRBD1 (5 bases). Germline V gene data show CDR1 as SGHNT and CDR2 as YENEEA. The CDR3 covers 14 residues. V was pared by 5 bases and J by 5 bases, with 12 bases between. The CDR3 loop is CASSIPTENEKLFF. The CDR3 DNA reads TGTGCCAGCAGCATACCGACAGAGAATGAAAAACTGTTTTTT.

The chain employs TRBV28 and TRBJ2-2; D remains ambiguous. The germline CDR1 and CDR2 sequences are MDHEN and SYDVKM. This CDR3 has 11 residues. V was shortened by 8 bases and J by 6 bases, with 7 bases between the two germline ends. DNA of the CDR3: TGTGCCAGCCGGGTTTCCGGGGAGCTGTTTTTT. It yields the protein CASRVSGELFF. The full variable domain, its missing parts supplied by reference TRBV28 and TRBJ2-2, is DVKVTQSSRYLVKRTGEKVFLECVQDMDHENMFWYRQDPGLGLRLIYFSYDVKMKEKGDIPEGYSVSREKKERFSLILESASTNQTSMYLCASRVSGELFFGEGSRLTVL.

This chain connects TRBV27 to TRBJ2-1, with a possible D match to TRBD1 (6 bases). Per the germline V gene, CDR1 is MNHEY and CDR2 is SMNVEV (reference sequence). The CDR3 sequence is 16 residues long. V gave up 4 bases and J gave up 9 bases, with 22 bases separating them. This CDR3 is CASSSPGTRKTVEQFF. CDR3 coding DNA: TGTGCCAGCAGTTCCCCCGGGACAAGGAAGACGGTTGAGCAGTTCTTC.